Listed below are T cell receptor beta chains from one sample, sequenced in a study of glioma-infiltrating T cells after dendritic cell vaccination. TCRdb's copy holds only in-frame clones and misses some; the assay was immunoSEQ multiplex PCR. The sample shows more than 75,000 clones, around 86% of them seen only once. This specimen consisted of blood, obtained after dendritic cell vaccination. The receptors derive from a human donor with glioblastoma. The CDR3 runs from the conserved cysteine through the conserved F or W.

J gene	V gene	CDR3 length	CDR3 protein
TRBJ2-2	TRBV7-7	14	CASSPLWSGGELFF
TRBJ1-1	TRBV19	15	CASVNLGDSNTEAFF
TRBJ1-2	TRBV18	13	CASSNSHGLGYTF
TRBJ1-1	TRBV10-3	16	CAISGPMEGLNTEAFF
TRBJ1-1	TRBV7-9	12	CASSFEGAEAFF
TRBJ2-3	TRBV27	14	CASGYGTVTDTQYF
TRBJ1-3	TRBV7-8	16	CASSGNRVTAGNTIYF
TRBJ1-1	TRBV2	15	CASTKRGQVVTEAFF
TRBJ2-2	TRBV7-2	14	CASRGQANTGELFF
TRBJ2-1	TRBV15	15	CATSRDGDRIGEQFF
TRBJ2-7	TRBV9	15	CASSVEADSSYEQYF
TRBJ2-7	TRBV9	14	CASSPRGTSYEQYF
TRBJ2-7	TRBV15	14	CATSEGQISYEQYF
TRBJ1-3	TRBV5-6	14	CASSLAFSGNTIYF
TRBJ2-7	TRBV7-9	15	CASSPPDRGDGEQYF
TRBJ2-7	TRBV6-5	14	CASSPDRVSWEQYF
TRBJ1-5	TRBV28	15	CASSFIDRDNQPQHF
TRBJ2-3	TRBV30	14	CAWSVALSTDTQYF
TRBJ1-1	TRBV15	16	CATSRDGRDRRTEAFF
TRBJ2-7	TRBV7-3	14	CASSSGQGSYEQYF
TRBJ2-2	TRBV5-1	16	CASSLSNAGGTGELFF
TRBJ1-2	TRBV2	12	CASSEEPWGYTF
TRBJ2-7	TRBV6-5	15	CASSRAAGPSYEQYF
TRBJ2-1	TRBV7-9	15	CASSLRTSEYNEQFF
TRBJ2-5	TRBV11-2	17	CASSLDPHGEGQETQYF
TRBJ2-7	TRBV5-4	12	CASSPNNYEQYF
TRBJ1-4	TRBV2	15	CASSEGGTGNEKLFF
TRBJ1-6	TRBV5-1	18	CASSLEGQGESYNSPLHF
TRBJ2-1	TRBV6-6	16	CASSLGTGTAYNEQFF
TRBJ1-1	TRBV4-1	12	CASSQAGTEAFF
TRBJ2-2	TRBV2	15	CASSPSETETGELFF
TRBJ1-1	TRBV30	13	CAWREESNTEAFF
TRBJ1-1	TRBV6-6	14	CASTKQGENTEAFF
TRBJ2-2	TRBV7-7	15	CASSPGGEPTGELFF
TRBJ1-2	TRBV9	15	CASSPGTGGNYGYTF
TRBJ1-1	TRBV19	14	CASRDGSRATEAFF
TRBJ2-2	TRBV11-3	13	CASSINGGGELFF
TRBJ2-3	TRBV10-3	16	CAISTSGGAGTDTQYF
TRBJ2-1	TRBV9	14	CASSGDGQYNEQFF
TRBJ1-1	TRBV30	11	CAWRRDSEAFF
TRBJ2-2	TRBV15	17	CATSRDTWTGGPGELFF
TRBJ1-6	TRBV12-5	15	CASGLAGTGTPPLHF
TRBJ2-5	TRBV18	15	CASSPGTGVGETQYF
TRBJ1-6	TRBV7-8	18	CASSTDLTGSSYNSPLHF